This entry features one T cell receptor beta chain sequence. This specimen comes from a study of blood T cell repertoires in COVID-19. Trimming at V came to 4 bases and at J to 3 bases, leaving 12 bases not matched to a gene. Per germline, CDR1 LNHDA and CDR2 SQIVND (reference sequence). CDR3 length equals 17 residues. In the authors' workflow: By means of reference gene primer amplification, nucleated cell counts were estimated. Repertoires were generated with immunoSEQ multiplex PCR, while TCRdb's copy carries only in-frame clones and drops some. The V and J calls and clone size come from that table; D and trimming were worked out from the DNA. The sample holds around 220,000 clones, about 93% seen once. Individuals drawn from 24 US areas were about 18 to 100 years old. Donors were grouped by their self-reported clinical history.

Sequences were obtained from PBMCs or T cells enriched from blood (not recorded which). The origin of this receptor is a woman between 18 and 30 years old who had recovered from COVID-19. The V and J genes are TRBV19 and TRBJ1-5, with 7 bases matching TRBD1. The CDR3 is CASSRVGGQSLNQPQHF. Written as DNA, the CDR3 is TGTGCCAGTAGTAGAGTGGGGGGACAGAGTCTCAATCAGCCCCAGCATTTT.